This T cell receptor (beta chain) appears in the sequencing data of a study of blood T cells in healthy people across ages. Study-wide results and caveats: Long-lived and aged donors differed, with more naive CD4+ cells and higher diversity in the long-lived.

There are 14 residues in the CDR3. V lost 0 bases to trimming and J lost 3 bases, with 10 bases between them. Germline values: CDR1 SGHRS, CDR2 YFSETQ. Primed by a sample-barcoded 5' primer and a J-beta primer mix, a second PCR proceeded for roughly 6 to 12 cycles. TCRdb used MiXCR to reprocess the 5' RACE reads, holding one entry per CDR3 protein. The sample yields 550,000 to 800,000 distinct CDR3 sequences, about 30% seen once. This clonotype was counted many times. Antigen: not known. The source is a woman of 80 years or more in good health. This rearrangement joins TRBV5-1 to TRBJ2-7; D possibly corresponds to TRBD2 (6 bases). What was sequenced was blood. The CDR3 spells CASSLAGSFYEQYF. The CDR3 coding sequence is TGCGCCAGCAGCTTGGCCGGGAGCTTCTACGAGCAGTACTTC.